This TCR beta chain was identified in a study of T cell changes during pregnancy in multiple sclerosis. This clone was recorded only once. Using immunoSEQ multiplex PCR, the repertoire was profiled, and TCRdb retains in-frame clones only, with some absent. Of 60,000 to 90,000 clones in the sample, about 93% were seen once. V was shortened by 2 bases and J by 4 bases, with 15 bases between the two germline ends. The CDR3 totals 15 residues. Germline V CDR1 and CDR2: GTSNPN, SVGIG (reference sequence). The receptor's source is a female donor in good health, enrolled as a control in a pregnancy study. J is TRBJ1-5 and V is TRBV30; possibly TRBD1 for D (5 bases). The sample consisted of peripheral blood, taken in the first trimester of pregnancy. The CDR3 sequence is CAWSYDSRGNQPQHF. CDR3 bases: TGTGCCTGGAGTTACGACAGTCGTGGGAATCAGCCCCAGCATTTT. Full variable domain (missing parts from reference TRBV30 and TRBJ1-5): SQTIHQWPATLVQPVGSPLSLECTVEGTSNPNLYWYRQAAGRGLQLLFYSVGIGQISSEVPQNLSASRPQDRQFILSSKKLLLSDSGFYLCAWSYDSRGNQPQHFGDGTRLSIL.